These 9 T cell receptor beta chains came from one sample sequenced in a study of T cell repertoires in cytomegalovirus infection. TCRdb reanalysed the reads using MiXCR and keeps one entry per CDR3 protein. This sample carries 100,000 to 150,000 distinct CDR3 sequences, almost 9% of them seen once, and the ten largest clones take roughly a tenth. The sample consisted of PBMCs. Source of these receptors: a human donor in good health (CMV status not recorded). Some clones in this sample may be carry-over from other donors' samples.

This clonotype was counted many times. The V gene is TRBV7-2, the J gene TRBJ2-5; 10 positions agree with TRBD1. Germline assignment: CDR1 SGHTA and CDR2 FQGNSA. With 3 bases clipped from V and 3 bases from J, the junction kept 4 bases outside the gene matches. The CDR3 has 15 amino acids. The DNA of the CDR3 is TGTGCCAGCAGCTTCCATGGGACAGGGGAAGAGACCCAGTACTTC. It codes for CASSFHGTGEETQYF.

Ten or more counts support this clonotype. The chain joins TRBV28 to TRBJ2-1, with TRBD1 matching 9 bases. The CDR3 loop spans 16 amino acids. V gave up 6 bases and J gave up 0 bases; unmatched junction bases: 6. In germline, CDR1 is MDHEN, CDR2 SYDVKM. Here the CDR3 reads CASRGTGQSSYNEQFF. CDR3 nucleotides: TGTGCCAGCAGGGGGACAGGGCAAAGCTCCTACAATGAGCAGTTCTTC.

This clonotype has ten or more counts. This sequence joins TRBV4-2 and TRBJ2-1; 11 bases agree with TRBD2. The CDR3 consists of 16 residues. CDR1 and CDR2 (germline): LGHNA, YNFKEQ. With V trimmed by 0 bases and J by 6 bases, 4 bases remained unmatched. The CDR3 loop is CASSQEGSGGANEQFF. CDR3 bases: TGTGCCAGCAGCCAAGAGGGTAGCGGGGGGGCCAATGAGCAGTTCTTC.

The J gene is TRBJ1-6, the V gene TRBV7-9, with a weak D call TRBD1 (6 bases). The germline CDR1 and CDR2 sequences are SEHNR and FQNEAQ (reference sequence). This CDR3 contains 14 residues. Trimming took off 5 bases at V and 9 bases at J, with 14 bases between the two ends. In DNA, the CDR3 is TGTGCCAGCAGCATAAGGACAGAATTTTCACCCCTCCACTTT. It specifies CASSIRTEFSPLHF. Full variable domain (outside the CDR3, taken from reference TRBV7-9 and TRBJ1-6): DTGVSQNPRHKITKRGQNVTFRCDPISEHNRLYWYRQTLGQGPEFLTYFQNEAQLEKSRLLSDRFSAERPKGSFSTLEIQRTEQGDSAMYLCASSIRTEFSPLHFGNGTRLTVT.

This clonotype came up many times. The V and J genes are TRBV6-6 and TRBJ1-5; 7 nucleotides line up with TRBD1. Germline V lookup: CDR1 MNHNY, CDR2 SVGAGI (reference sequence). V lost 0 bases and J lost 7; bases outside the gene matches: 6. The CDR3 runs to 15 residues. CDR3 protein: CASSYSAQGEQPQHF. DNA of the CDR3: TGTGCCAGCAGTTACTCCGCGCAGGGGGAACAGCCCCAGCATTTT.

This clonotype was found many times. The V and J genes are TRBV6-2 or TRBV6-3 and TRBJ2-5; 11 positions agree with TRBD2. Germline CDR1 reads MNHEY; CDR2 reads SVGEGT. The CDR3 extends over 14 amino acids. Trimming at V came to 10 bases and at J to 5 bases, leaving 9 bases not matched to a gene. The CDR3 loop is CATLLAGGLETQYF. The CDR3 coding sequence is TGTGCCACCCTGTTAGCGGGGGGGCTTGAGACCCAGTACTTC.

This clonotype appeared many times. V is TRBV28 and J is TRBJ2-7; no clear D. Between the trimmed V and J ends, which lost 2 bases and 2 bases, there was a span of 7 bases. Germline CDR1 MDHEN, CDR2 SYDVKM. The CDR3 runs 13 residues. The chain's CDR3 is CASSLVAAYEQYF. CDR3 nucleotides: TGTGCCAGCAGTTTAGTCGCGGCCTACGAGCAGTACTTC.

The sample holds many counts of this clonotype. This chain links TRBV28 with TRBJ1-2, with D uncertain. Germline assignment: CDR1 MDHEN and CDR2 SYDVKM. V lost 5 bases and J lost 8, with 12 bases in between. This CDR3 contains 12 residues. The CDR3 reads CASSRSVGGYTF. In DNA, the CDR3 is TGTGCCAGCAGTCGATCTGTGGGGGGCTACACCTTC.

This clonotype was seen repeatedly, ten times or more. This chain links TRBV2 with TRBJ1-4; 8 positions match TRBD1. This CDR3 spans 14 amino acids. CDR1 is SNHLY and CDR2 is FYNNEI in the germline V gene. The trim removed 4 bases at V and 5 bases at J, leaving 3 bases unmatched. CDR3 nucleotides: TGTGCCAGCAGTGGGGGGACAGGAAATGAAAAACTGTTTTTT. This sequence encodes CASSGGTGNEKLFF.